The 22 T cell receptor beta chains in this list originate from one sample, sequenced in a study of cytomegalovirus exposure and HLA in healthy donors. PCR involved 60 Vbeta and 13 Jbeta primers. Only in-frame clones appear in the TCRdb table, and some are missing; sequencing was by immunoSEQ multiplex PCR. The sample gives 100,000 to 150,000 clones, about 78% of which show up once; 0.95% to 1.5% is in the top ten. Material for sequencing was PBMCs. Every receptor here comes from a female donor in good health and CMV-seronegative.

The chain is built from TRBV30 and TRBJ1-5; D is possibly TRBD1 (6 bases). The CDR3 runs to 16 residues. V lost 0 bases to trimming and J lost 1 base, with 13 bases between them. Germline V lookup: CDR1 GTSNPN, CDR2 SVGIG (reference sequence). CDR3 region: CAWSVAGVWSNQPQHF. CDR3 bases: TGTGCCTGGAGTGTAGCAGGGGTATGGAGCAATCAGCCCCAGCATTTT.

The chain employs TRBV4-1 and TRBJ1-4; 8 bases agree with TRBD1. CDR1 and CDR2 from the germline V gene are MGHRA and YSYEKL. The CDR3 contains 16 residues. Germline trimming cut 1 base from V and 4 bases from J; bases unmatched to any gene: 5. CDR3 protein: CASSQGRDRLNEKLFF. CDR3 sequence (DNA): TGCGCCAGCAGCCAAGGGAGGGACAGGCTTAATGAAAAACTGTTTTTT.

A single count supports this clone. J is TRBJ1-2 and V is TRBV9; D is perhaps TRBD1 (6 bases). Germline V gene sequence: CDR1 SGDLS, CDR2 YYNGEE. The CDR3 extends over 13 amino acids. The V and J ends lost 0 bases and 13 bases respectively, with 16 bases between them. The CDR3 DNA reads as TGTGCCAGCAGCGTAGTTGCGGGGGCGTCGAGCACCTTC. This encodes CASSVVAGASSTF.

The chain links TRBV4-2 to TRBJ1-6; D is unresolved. The germline V gene encodes CDR1 LGHNA and CDR2 YNFKEQ. This CDR3 spans 13 amino acids. Trimming pared 0 bases from V and 13 bases from J, leaving 10 bases between. The CDR3: CASSQDTVIPLHF. For the CDR3, the DNA is TGTGCCAGCAGCCAAGATACGGTAATCCCCCTCCACTTT.

The chain joins TRBV25-1 to TRBJ1-4, with D possibly being TRBD1 (6 bases). The CDR3 sequence is 16 residues long. Trimming cost V 2 bases and J 6 bases, with 16 bases left between them. Germline V CDR1 and CDR2: MGHDK, SYGVNS. The CDR3 coding sequence is TGTGCCAGCAGTGAAAGACCAGGGGCGGGAGATGAAAAACTGTTTTTT. The encoded protein is CASSERPGAGDEKLFF.

The rearrangement links TRBV7-9 to TRBJ2-3; perhaps TRBD2 as D (5 bases). Per germline, CDR1 SEHNR and CDR2 FQNEAQ (reference sequence). Trimming took 5 bases from V and 6 from J, leaving 12 bases between them. The CDR3 runs 13 residues. The CDR3, as DNA: TGTGCCAGCAGCGCCGAGCGGTCCGATACGCAGTATTTT. Translated, it gives CASSAERSDTQYF.

This clone was recorded once. The chain is built from TRBV5-6 and TRBJ2-2, with TRBD2 identical over 11 bases. Per germline, CDR1 SGHDT and CDR2 YYEEEE. The CDR3 is made up of 17 amino acids. V trimming: 4 bases; J trimming: 2 bases; junction bases outside the gene matches: 7. In DNA form, the CDR3 reads TGTGCCAGCAGCGAGACTAGCGGGACTAGCAACACCGGGGAGCTGTTTTTT. Protein sequence: CASSETSGTSNTGELFF.

Turning to this clone: At one end the junction does not follow the germline gene, possibly because of a read error. V gene TRBV7-9 combines with J gene TRBJ2-7; a weak D match, TRBD2 (5 bases). This CDR3 region has 15 residues. Germline V gene data show CDR1 as SEHNR and CDR2 as FQNEAQ (reference sequence). The CDR3 bases are TGTTCCAGCAGCTCGCAATCGGGGATCCCCTACGAGCAGTACTTC. The encoded protein is CSSSSQSGIPYEQYF.

J is TRBJ2-2 and V is TRBV30; a possible D gene is TRBD1 (5 bases). The V end lost 5 bases, the J end lost 3 bases, and 7 bases lay between the germline ends. Germline loops: CDR1 GTSNPN, CDR2 SVGIG (reference sequence). This CDR3 contains 12 residues. The CDR3 loop is CAWSQDTGELFF. Here the CDR3 DNA reads TGTGCCTGGTCACAGGACACCGGGGAGCTGTTTTTT.

CDR3 in amino acids: CASSPYRGSGNEQFF. CDR3 sequence (DNA): TGTGCCAGCAGTCCGTACAGGGGGTCGGGCAATGAGCAGTTCTTC. The V and J genes are TRBV28 and TRBJ2-1, with TRBD1 matching over 8 bases. V trimming: 5 bases; J trimming: 6 bases; junction bases outside the gene matches: 9. Per the germline V gene, CDR1 is MDHEN and CDR2 is SYDVKM. The CDR3 runs 15 residues.

This chain links TRBV28 with TRBJ2-7; 7 bases match TRBD2. V trimming: 9 bases; J trimming: 0 bases; junction bases outside the gene matches: 11. This CDR3 spans 15 amino acids. Germline CDR1 MDHEN, CDR2 SYDVKM. This CDR3 reads CASLGAAGSSYEQYF. The CDR3, as DNA: TGTGCCAGTTTAGGGGCAGCGGGGAGCTCCTACGAGCAGTACTTC.

The gene calls are TRBV5-5 and TRBJ2-1, with D possibly being TRBD2 (6 bases). CDR1 and CDR2 (germline): SGHKS, YYEKEE (reference sequence). Deletions cut 3 bases from V and 8 bases from J, with 12 bases between. The CDR3 has 13 residues. In DNA, the CDR3 is TGTGCCAGCAGCTACCCGGGAGTAGATGAGCAGTTCTTC. It is translated as CASSYPGVDEQFF.

The rearrangement links TRBV9 to TRBJ1-4; no clear D gene. Between the trimmed V and J ends, which lost 3 bases and 5 bases, there was a span of 14 bases. The CDR3 extends over 15 amino acids. Per germline, CDR1 SGDLS and CDR2 YYNGEE. CDR3 region: CASSATHGWNEKLFF. The DNA of the CDR3 is TGTGCCAGCAGCGCCACACACGGGTGGAATGAAAAACTGTTTTTT.

The chain combines TRBV20-1 with TRBJ2-3; D is undetermined. The germline V gene encodes CDR1 DFQATT and CDR2 SNEGSKA (reference sequence). Trimming pared 7 bases from V and 4 bases from J, leaving 9 bases between. CDR3 length equals 11 residues. CDR3 DNA sequence: TGCAGTGGCTCAGTTGCAGATACGCAGTATTTT. This encodes CSGSVADTQYF.

This clone was counted a few times. This chain connects TRBV27 to TRBJ2-2; 8 bases align to TRBD1. With V trimmed by 4 bases and J by 8 bases, 3 bases remained unmatched. The germline V gene has CDR1 MNHEY and CDR2 SMNVEV (reference sequence). The CDR3 is made up of 13 amino acids. CDR3 sequence (DNA): TGTGCCAGCAGTTCTCGACAGGGGGGGGAGCTGTTTTTT. Translated, it gives CASSSRQGGELFF.

The CDR3 spells CASSQESSGASTDTQYF. CDR3 DNA: TGCGCCAGCAGCCAAGAGAGTAGCGGGGCTAGCACAGATACGCAGTATTTT. The V call is TRBV4-1, the J call TRBJ2-3; 8 bases align to TRBD2. CDR1 and CDR2 from the germline V gene are MGHRA and YSYEKL. V gave up 0 bases and J gave up 0 bases; unmatched junction bases: 5. The CDR3 runs to 17 residues.

V gene TRBV5-6 combines with J gene TRBJ2-3; 10 bases align to TRBD2. Looked up from germline, CDR1 is SGHDT and CDR2 is YYEEEE. The CDR3 covers 15 residues. Germline trimming cut 5 bases from V and 2 bases from J; bases unmatched to any gene: 5. The CDR3, as DNA: TGTGCCAGCAGACCCGGGACTAGCGACACAGATACGCAGTATTTT. It yields the protein CASRPGTSDTDTQYF.

In its sample, this clone was seen once. The chain carries TRBV5-1 and TRBJ2-5, with TRBD2 matching 14 bases. CDR3 size: 17 residues. J lost 3 bases, V lost 0 bases, and 4 bases had no gene match. The germline V gene encodes CDR1 SGHRS and CDR2 YFSETQ. DNA of the CDR3: TGCGCCAGCAGCTTGGGCGGACTAGCGGGAGGAGAAGAGACCCAGTACTTC. Translated, it gives CASSLGGLAGGEETQYF.

The gene calls are TRBV5-4 and TRBJ2-7, with 7 bases aligning to TRBD2. The germline gives CDR1 SGHNT, CDR2 YYREEE (reference sequence). The CDR3 loop spans 14 amino acids. V lost 4 bases, J lost 2 bases, and 6 bases stayed unmatched. CDR3 loop: CASSMRGTAYEQYF. CDR3 sequence (DNA): TGTGCCAGCAGCATGCGGGGGACGGCCTACGAGCAGTACTTC.

The chain recombines TRBV21-1 with TRBJ2-7; TRBD1, the table's D call, lacks a check against the DNA. TRBV21-1 is an annotated pseudogene. The CDR3 spans 17 residues. The CDR3 sequence: CASSKPRWASQTYEQYF. CDR3 DNA: TGTGCCAGCAGCAAACCCCGCTGGGCCAGCCAAACCTACGAGCAGTACTTC.

DNA of the CDR3: TGTGCCAGCCAATGGACTAGGGGGACCGGGGAGCTGTTTTTT. Protein: CASQWTRGTGELFF. The V call is TRBV7-3, the J call TRBJ2-2, with D possibly matching TRBD2 (7 bases). This CDR3 is 14 amino acids long. Between the trimmed V and J ends, which lost 8 bases and 5 bases, there was a span of 15 bases. Germline-derived CDR1 and CDR2 are SGHTA and FQGTGA.

This clone was picked up a small number of times. The V gene is TRBV30, the J gene TRBJ1-6, with a weak D call TRBD1 (6 bases). Trimming left V 3 bases short and J 7 bases short, with 13 bases between. The CDR3 consists of 14 residues. Germline CDR1 reads GTSNPN; CDR2 reads SVGIG (reference sequence). CDR3 nucleotide sequence: TGTGCCTGGAGATGGACGCAGGGGAATTCACCCCTCCACTTT. It is translated as CAWRWTQGNSPLHF.